This T cell receptor (beta chain) was documented in a study of blood T cell repertoires in COVID-19. About the study: The origin of the acute and convalescent COVID-19 samples was the United States, Italy and Spain. From T cells, B-cell-depleted T cells, or PBMCs came the material, which was cDNA or gDNA.

Authors' data handling: Estimates of nucleated cell counts were drawn from the amplification of reference gene primers. Only in-frame clones appear in the TCRdb table, and some are missing; sequencing was by immunoSEQ multiplex PCR. That table supplies the V and J calls and clone size; D and trimming were determined from the DNA. Among about 150,000 clones listed, over 80% were seen once. Germline V lookup: CDR1 MDHEN, CDR2 SYDVKM. The ends lost 5 bases at V and 0 bases at J; junction bases unmatched: 5. CDR3 length: 17 amino acids. The sequenced material came from peripheral blood. The chain is built from TRBV28 and TRBJ2-6, with 9 positions matching TRBD1. This receptor was identified in a woman aged 55-69 years with acute or convalescent COVID-19. The CDR3 DNA reads as TGTGCCAGCAGTGGGGGGACAGGGCCCTCTGGGGCCAACGTCCTGACTTTC. Its translation is CASSGGTGPSGANVLTF.